This T cell receptor (beta chain) was retrieved from a study of T cell responses to AZD1222 COVID-19 vaccine. Study-wide results and caveats: At 160-218 and 743-854, vaccine-associated CD4 TCRs were dominant, and they spanned spike. Baseline serology detected seropositivity in only 5 to 7 AZD1222 recipients.

Assay: immunoSEQ multiplex PCR; the TCRdb copy retains only in-frame clones and omits some. The repertoire holds roughly 100,000 clones, with 91% as singletons. The CDR3 is 16 amino acids. Germline loops: CDR1 LNHNV, CDR2 YYDKDF (reference sequence). Unmatched junction bases numbered 11, after V lost 3 bases and J lost 4 bases. To note about this clone: Its cognate antigen is unknown.

The receptor was isolated from an adult in good health. The chain employs TRBV15 and TRBJ2-7; 8 bases map to TRBD1. This sample comprised peripheral blood, obtained on day 0 of AZD1222 vaccination. The CDR3 here is CATSRAQTGVPYEQYF. The CDR3 DNA follows: TGTGCCACCAGCAGGGCTCAGACAGGGGTTCCTTACGAGCAGTACTTC.